This T cell receptor beta chain was sequenced for a study of blood T cell repertoires in COVID-19. Study information: Samples taken during acute and convalescent COVID-19 were collected in the United States, Italy and Spain. PBMCs, B-cell-depleted T cells, or T cells provided the cDNA or gDNA that made up the material.

Clones were read by immunoSEQ multiplex PCR, and TCRdb kept only the in-frame ones, dropping some. This table holds around 260,000 clones, around 89% found once. This CDR3 comprises 13 residues. J gave up 4 bases and V 3 bases, and 1 base lay outside the gene matches. Per the germline V gene, CDR1 is MNHNS and CDR2 is SASEGT. The TCR sequence derives from a man in his thirties or forties with acute or convalescent COVID-19. The J gene is TRBJ1-2, the V gene TRBV6-1; 8 positions match TRBD1. Sequenced: peripheral blood. CDR3 protein: CASSDDRGYGYTF. The CDR3 DNA reads TGTGCCAGCAGTGACGACAGGGGCTATGGCTACACCTTC.